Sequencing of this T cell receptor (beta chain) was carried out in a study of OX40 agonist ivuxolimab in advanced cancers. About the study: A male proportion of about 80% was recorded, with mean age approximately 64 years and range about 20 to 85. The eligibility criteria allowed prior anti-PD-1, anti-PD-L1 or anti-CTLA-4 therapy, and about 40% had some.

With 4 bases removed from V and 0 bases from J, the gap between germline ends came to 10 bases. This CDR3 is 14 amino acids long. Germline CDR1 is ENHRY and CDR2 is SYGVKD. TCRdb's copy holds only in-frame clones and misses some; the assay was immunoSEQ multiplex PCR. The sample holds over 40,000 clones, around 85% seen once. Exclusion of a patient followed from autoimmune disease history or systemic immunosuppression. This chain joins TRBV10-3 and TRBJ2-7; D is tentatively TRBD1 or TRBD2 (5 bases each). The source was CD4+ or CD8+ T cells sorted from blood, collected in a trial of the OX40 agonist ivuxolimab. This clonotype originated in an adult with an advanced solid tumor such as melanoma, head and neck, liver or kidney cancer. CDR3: CAISVPGSSYEQYF. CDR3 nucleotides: TGTGCCATCAGTGTACCAGGGAGCTCCTACGAGCAGTACTTC.